Below, 23 T cell receptor beta chains from the same sample are listed, as sequenced in a study of cytomegalovirus exposure and HLA in healthy donors. The PCR had 60 Vbeta and 13 Jbeta primers. Repertoires were generated with immunoSEQ multiplex PCR, while TCRdb's copy carries only in-frame clones and drops some. The repertoire has 150,000 to 200,000 clones, about 80% of them found once; the top ten carry over 2%. The specimen sequenced was PBMCs. These receptors were taken from a young woman in good health and CMV-seronegative.

The rearrangement joins TRBV27 to TRBJ2-1, with 9 bases fitting TRBD1. CDR3 size: 16 residues. The V gene's germline CDR1 is MNHEY and CDR2 SMNVEV (reference sequence). The ends lost 0 bases at V and 9 bases at J; junction bases unmatched: 9. In DNA form, the CDR3 reads TGTGCCAGCAGTTTATCTTGGGACAGGGCGAGAAGTGAGCAGTTCTTC. It yields the protein CASSLSWDRARSEQFF.

J is TRBJ2-7 and V is TRBV30, with 7 bases that match TRBD2. V trimming: 4 bases; J trimming: 7 bases; junction bases outside the gene matches: 22. Germline assignment: CDR1 GTSNPN and CDR2 SVGIG (reference sequence). The CDR3 length is 17 residues. In nucleotides, the CDR3 is TGTGCCTGGAATTTCAGAGAGACTAGCCGAACACTGGGTGAGCAGTACTTC. Protein product: CAWNFRETSRTLGEQYF.

This chain connects TRBV27 to TRBJ1-5, with 7 bases matching TRBD1. V lost 5 bases and J lost 3; bases outside the gene matches: 10. In germline, CDR1 is MNHEY, CDR2 SMNVEV (reference sequence). The CDR3 is 16 residues long. The CDR3 DNA reads TGTGCCAGCAGTCTACCGTTGACAGGGAACAATCAGCCCCAGCATTTT. Amino acid sequence: CASSLPLTGNNQPQHF.

V usage is TRBV6-5 and J usage is TRBJ2-1; TRBD2 agrees at 11 bases. From germline, CDR1 is MNHEY and CDR2 SVGAGI. The CDR3 has 15 amino acids. V was clipped by 6 bases and J by 8 bases; unmatched bases: 9. The CDR3 DNA follows: TGTGCCAGCAGCTCCATAGCGGGGGGGCCTTATGAGCAGTTCTTC. Its protein is CASSSIAGGPYEQFF.

V usage is TRBV6-1 and J usage is TRBJ2-1; D call uncertain. V was cut by 7 bases and J by 3 bases, with 10 bases left in between. The CDR3 length is 13 residues. Per the germline V gene, CDR1 is MNHNS and CDR2 is SASEGT. CDR3 bases: TGTGCCAGCATAGAGGCCAGCTACAATGAGCAGTTCTTC. Its translation is CASIEASYNEQFF.

This sequence joins TRBV28 and TRBJ2-5; 7 bases align to TRBD2. There are 16 residues in the CDR3. Trimming at V came to 3 bases and at J to 5 bases, leaving 12 bases not matched to a gene. Germline values: CDR1 MDHEN, CDR2 SYDVKM. The CDR3 DNA follows: TGTGCCAGCAGTTTTGGTCTAGCGGAGGTGGGGGAGACCCAGTACTTC. Translation gives CASSFGLAEVGETQYF.

In its sample, this clone was seen once. V usage is TRBV19 and J usage is TRBJ2-7, with 8 bases that match TRBD2. This CDR3 is built from 15 residues. Germline lookup yields CDR1 LNHDA and CDR2 SQIVND (reference sequence). V dropped 1 base and J dropped 3; count of bases not matched to a gene: 5. CDR3 sequence: CASSIGPSGLYEQYF. In nucleotides, the CDR3 is TGTGCCAGTAGTATAGGGCCTAGCGGGCTCTACGAGCAGTACTTC.

The rearrangement uses TRBV19 and TRBJ1-2; TRBD1 matches at 8 bases. The length of the CDR3 is 15 residues. Per the germline V gene, CDR1 is LNHDA and CDR2 is SQIVND (reference sequence). J was trimmed by 2 bases and V by 7 bases; bases with no gene match: 9. CDR3 sequence (DNA): TGTGCCAGTAAGTCCCAGGGGGCTGGGAACTATGGCTACACCTTC. It yields the protein CASKSQGAGNYGYTF.

In this sample, this clone turned up once. This chain connects TRBV6-1 to TRBJ2-7; D gene uncertain. The CDR3 covers 13 residues. V gave up 0 bases and J gave up 6 bases, with 9 bases separating them. In germline, CDR1 is MNHNS, CDR2 SASEGT. The CDR3 region has the DNA TGTGCCAGCAGTGAAGCCCAGTTCTCCGAGCAGTACTTC. Amino acid sequence: CASSEAQFSEQYF.

The chain uses TRBV19 and TRBJ1-5; 9 nucleotides agree with TRBD1. The CDR3 consists of 15 residues. CDR1 LNHDA and CDR2 SQIVND come from the germline V gene (reference sequence). With 5 bases clipped from V and 6 bases from J, the junction kept 8 bases outside the gene matches. DNA for the CDR3: TGTGCCAGTAGTCCCCGCGGACAGGGGACTCAGCCCCAGCATTTT. This codes for CASSPRGQGTQPQHF.

The chain employs TRBV27 and TRBJ2-5, with a weak D call TRBD2 (6 bases). The CDR3 is 15 residues long. With 6 bases removed from V and 2 bases from J, the gap between germline ends came to 16 bases. Looked up from germline, CDR1 is MNHEY and CDR2 is SMNVEV (reference sequence). The CDR3 spells CASSLDIGLQETQYF. The CDR3 DNA reads TGTGCCAGCAGCCTGGATATAGGACTACAAGAGACCCAGTACTTC.

Details on this clone: A junction boundary mismatches the germline segment, possibly from a read error. This chain joins TRBV6-1 and TRBJ2-4; TRBD1 matches at 9 bases. CDR1 is MNHNS, CDR2 SASEGT, per germline. The CDR3 covers 14 residues. CDR3 coding DNA: TGTGCCAGCAGGGAAGGGACAGGGACCAACATTCAGTACTTC. Protein product: CASREGTGTNIQYF.

The rearrangement joins TRBV27 to TRBJ2-5; TRBD1 aligns across 9 bases. Germline CDR1 reads MNHEY; CDR2 reads SMNVEV (reference sequence). V lost 6 bases to trimming and J lost 0 bases; unmatched junction nucleotides: 8. The CDR3 is 16 amino acids. This CDR3 is CASSISGTGNQETQYF. As DNA, the CDR3 is TGTGCCAGCAGCATATCCGGGACAGGGAACCAAGAGACCCAGTACTTC.

This chain connects TRBV6-6 to TRBJ2-3, with 10 bases fitting TRBD2. The germline V gene has CDR1 MNHNY and CDR2 SVGAGI (reference sequence). Trimming at V came to 6 bases and at J to 3 bases, leaving 9 bases not matched to a gene. The CDR3 is 16 residues long. The CDR3: CASSPERGGGTDTQYF. In nucleotides, the CDR3 is TGTGCCAGCAGCCCGGAGCGGGGGGGCGGTACAGATACGCAGTATTTT.

The chain couples TRBV5-1 to TRBJ2-3; TRBD2 matches 8 bases. Losses at the gene ends were 0 bases for V and 1 base for J; bases not matched to a gene: 10. Germline V CDR1 and CDR2: SGHRS, YFSETQ. This CDR3 is built from 18 residues. CDR3 loop: CASSLGTGLGLGTDTQYF. The CDR3 DNA reads TGCGCCAGCAGCTTGGGAACGGGACTAGGTCTCGGCACAGATACGCAGTATTTT.

The V and J genes are TRBV5-1 and TRBJ2-2; 11 bases are a match to TRBD1. There are 14 residues in the CDR3. V dropped 3 bases and J dropped 6; count of bases not matched to a gene: 1. Germline CDR1 is SGHRS and CDR2 is YFSETQ. CDR3 DNA: TGCGCCAGCAGCTCGGGACAGGGGGCCGGGGAGCTGTTTTTT. Amino acid sequence: CASSSGQGAGELFF.

V usage is TRBV13 and J usage is TRBJ1-2; the D is unclear. The CDR3 is 14 residues long. V lost 6 bases and J lost 1, with 12 bases in between. Looked up from germline, CDR1 is PRHDT and CDR2 is FYEKMQ (reference sequence). CDR3 sequence (DNA): TGTGCCAGCAGATCGGAGGGAGGTAACTATGGCTACACCTTC. Its protein product is CASRSEGGNYGYTF.

This clone was seen just once. This chain uses TRBV29-1 with TRBJ1-1, with D unresolved. With 4 bases removed from V and 4 bases from J, the gap between germline ends came to 13 bases. The germline gives CDR1 SQVTM, CDR2 ANQGSEA. The CDR3 consists of 13 residues. The CDR3 coding sequence is TGCAGCGTTGTCCCCCCGGGGATCACTGAAGCTTTCTTT. It is translated as CSVVPPGITEAFF.

This chain joins TRBV15 and TRBJ2-1; perhaps TRBD1 as D (6 bases). The V gene's germline CDR1 is LNHNV and CDR2 YYDKDF (reference sequence). V shed 4 bases and J shed 0 bases, with 10 bases lying between them. The CDR3 consists of 15 residues. CDR3 in amino acids: CATSKDSSSYNEQFF. The CDR3 DNA follows: TGTGCCACCAGCAAGGACAGTAGCTCCTACAATGAGCAGTTCTTC.

This chain joins TRBV7-2 and TRBJ1-6, with 12 bases lining up with TRBD1. Germline trimming cut 2 bases from V and 6 bases from J; bases unmatched to any gene: 5. Per the germline V gene, CDR1 is SGHTA and CDR2 is FQGNSA. The CDR3 is 17 residues long. Written as DNA, the CDR3 is TGTGCCAGCAGCTTATCCGGGACAGGGGGCTCTAATTCACCCCTCCACTTT. As protein: CASSLSGTGGSNSPLHF.

V usage is TRBV11-3 and J usage is TRBJ1-1, with 7 positions matching TRBD1. V was pared by 4 bases and J by 3 bases, with 2 bases of the junction left unmatched. Per the germline V gene, CDR1 is SGHNT and CDR2 is YENEEA. The CDR3 is made up of 13 amino acids. The chain's CDR3 is CASSSRGDTEAFF. The CDR3 nucleotides are TGTGCCAGCAGCTCCAGGGGGGACACTGAAGCTTTCTTT.

This chain joins TRBV5-8 and TRBJ2-5, with no clear D. Germline CDR1 SGHTS, CDR2 YDEGEE. This CDR3 region has 12 residues. Trimming removed 0 bases from V and 5 bases from J, with 5 bases in between. The CDR3 DNA reads as TGTGCCAGCAGCTTGGTCCATGAGACCCAGTACTTC. Protein: CASSLVHETQYF.

For this clone: One end of the junction varies from germline; a read error may be responsible. The chain links TRBV7-9 to TRBJ1-1; D gene unclear. The germline CDR1 and CDR2 sequences are SEHNR and FQNEAQ (reference sequence). The CDR3 consists of 8 residues. CDR3 protein: CSSSLYLF. CDR3 DNA sequence: TGTTCCAGCAGCTTATACCTATTT.